Included here is one T cell receptor (beta chain) sequence, with context. Under the authors' procedure: Researchers report that nucleated cell counts were estimated from reference gene primer amplification. Sequenced by immunoSEQ multiplex PCR; TCRdb stores in-frame clones only, minus some. The D gene and trimming were derived from the DNA, and the V and J assignments and clone size from that table. The sample contains over 250,000 clones, roughly 85% of which appear only once. The sample is drawn from a study of blood T cell repertoires in COVID-19. V lost 5 bases and J lost 4, with 11 bases in between. Germline V gene data show CDR1 as SGHTA and CDR2 as FQGNSA. CDR3 length: 14 amino acids.

The chain couples TRBV7-2 to TRBJ1-4; the D is unclear. Input material: peripheral blood. The sequence was collected from a woman between 65 and 79 years old with acute or convalescent COVID-19. The CDR3 reads CASSLSTFNEKLFF. CDR3 nucleotide sequence: TGTGCCAGCAGCCTCAGTACCTTTAATGAAAAACTGTTTTTT.